The rows below give T cell receptor beta chains drawn from one sample of a study of shared clonotypes between healthy human individuals. Some clones are missing from TCRdb's copy, which holds only in-frame ones; the method was immunoSEQ multiplex PCR. The sample records fewer than 1 million clones, 90% to 97% being singletons. The sample comprised naive CD8+ T cells sorted from blood. These receptors all come from a man aged 25-45 years in good health. Both conserved end residues are part of each CDR3. The D gene is left open where the match is weak. The size field is filled for only some rows; it gives once, few, many or a size class.

TRBV7-9	.	16	TRBJ2-7	.	TGTGCCAGCAGCTTAGGCCCCGGACAGCTTATCTACGAGCAGTACTTC	CASSLGPGQLIYEQYF
TRBV9	.	14	TRBJ2-7	.	TGTGCCAGCAGCGCACAACAGGGCATGGACGAGCAGTACTTC	CASSAQQGMDEQYF
TRBV7-6	.	16	TRBJ1-4	.	TGTGCCAGCAGCTTAGCGCCAACACCAACTAATGAAAAACTGTTTTTT	CASSLAPTPTNEKLFF
TRBV18	TRBD2	14	TRBJ2-7	few	TGTGCCAGCTCCCCGCGGGAGGGCTTCTACGAGCAGTACTTC	CASSPREGFYEQYF
TRBV7-8	.	15	TRBJ2-1	.	TGTGCCAGCAGCCAGCGGGACAGCATTGGCAATGAGCAGTTCTTC	CASSQRDSIGNEQFF
TRBV6-5	.	12	TRBJ2-1	.	TGTGCCAGCAGTTACTCTACTGGGGCGCAGTTCTTC	CASSYSTGAQFF
TRBV4-1	.	15	TRBJ2-7	.	TGCGCCAGCAGCGGAGTAGGGGCAGACTCCTACGAGCAGTACTTC	CASSGVGADSYEQYF
TRBV28	TRBD2	16	TRBJ2-3	.	TGTGCCAGCAGTTTATCGCTAGCGGGAGTTTCAGATACGCAGTATTTT	CASSLSLAGVSDTQYF
TRBV5-1	TRBD1	16	TRBJ2-2	.	TGCGCCAGCAGGCCAACCGGGACAGGGGGAACCGGGGAGCTGTTTTTT	CASRPTGTGGTGELFF
TRBV28	.	14	TRBJ1-4	.	TGTGCCAGCAGTTTTCACTCAACTAATGAAAAACTGTTTTTT	CASSFHSTNEKLFF
TRBV18	TRBD1	15	TRBJ2-7	.	TGTGCCAGCTCACACCGGGACAGGGGGAACTACGAGCAGTACTTC	CASSHRDRGNYEQYF
TRBV29-1	TRBD1	17	TRBJ2-1	.	TGCAGCGTCCGAGCCCGGGACAGCGGCCTAAAGGAGGATGAGCAGTTCTTC	CSVRARDSGLKEDEQFF
TRBV11-2	TRBD2	17	TRBJ2-7	.	TGTGCCAGCAGCTATCTGGGACTAGCGGAGCTTTACTACGAGCAGTACTTC	CASSYLGLAELYYEQYF
TRBV2	TRBD2	12	TRBJ2-7	.	TGTGCCAGCACCGGGGGGATAAACGAGCAGTACTTC	CASTGGINEQYF
TRBV5-6	.	13	TRBJ1-2	.	TGTGCCAGCAGCTTAGAGGGTATCTATGGCTACACCTTC	CASSLEGIYGYTF
TRBV5-1	.	14	TRBJ2-2	.	TGCGCCAGCAGCCCCGGGACAAACACCGGGGAGCTGTTTTTT	CASSPGTNTGELFF
TRBV11-2	.	15	TRBJ1-2	.	TGTGCCAGCAGCTTAAATGATAACAGTCCCTTGGGGGACACCTTC	CASSLNDNSPLGDTF
TRBV7-9	TRBD1	16	TRBJ2-7	.	TGTGCCAGCAGCTTTCCCCGGGACAGCAGCTCCTACGAGCAGTACTTC	CASSFPRDSSSYEQYF
TRBV6-1	TRBD1	14	TRBJ2-7	.	TGTGCCAGCAGTGAACGGGGGACAGGGCACGAGCAGTACTTC	CASSERGTGHEQYF
TRBV11-1	TRBD1	15	TRBJ2-7	.	TGTGCCAGCAGCTTAGATGGGACAGGGAGTTACGAGCAGTACTTC	CASSLDGTGSYEQYF
TRBV7-9	.	15	TRBJ1-2	.	TGTGCCAGCAGCGTCGTTGTCGGACCTTCCTATGGCTACACCTTC	CASSVVVGPSYGYTF
TRBV6-1	.	18	TRBJ2-1	.	TGTGCCAGCAGTGAATTTGGGTTGAGAGACTTGAGGGGCGATGAGCAGTTCTTC	CASSEFGLRDLRGDEQFF
TRBV7-9	TRBD2	15	TRBJ2-7	.	TGTGCCAGCAAGGGAGTTAGCGGGGCCTCCTACGAGCAGTACTTC	CASKGVSGASYEQYF
TRBV10-2	TRBD2	15	TRBJ2-7	.	TGCGCCAGCAGTGAAGAACTAGCGGGAGCCCACGAGCAGTACTTC	CASSEELAGAHEQYF
TRBV30	.	15	TRBJ1-1	.	TGTGCCTGGAGTCCTCCGGACGCTTGGAACACTGAAGCTTTCTTT	CAWSPPDAWNTEAFF
TRBV7-9	TRBD1	17	TRBJ1-2	.	TGTGCCAGCAGCCCGTACTCACAGGGGACCCCCGGGTTTGGCTACACCTTC	CASSPYSQGTPGFGYTF
TRBV4-3	TRBD1	15	TRBJ2-7	.	TGCGCCAGCAGTGACGGGACAGATCCATTGTACGAGCAGTACTTC	CASSDGTDPLYEQYF
TRBV7-9	TRBD1	15	TRBJ2-5	few	TGTGCCAGCAGCCTCCGGGACAGGAGTCAAGAGACCCAGTACTTC	CASSLRDRSQETQYF
TRBV29-1	TRBD2	16	TRBJ2-1	.	TGCAGCGTTGGGGGACTAGCGGCGAGCTCCTACAATGAGCAGTTCTTC	CSVGGLAASSYNEQFF
TRBV7-9	.	17	TRBJ1-4	.	TGTGCCAGCAGCTTTCCCCGGGACGAAGCAACTAATGAAAAACTGTTTTTT	CASSFPRDEATNEKLFF
TRBV5-5	.	14	TRBJ2-7	.	TGTGCCAGCAGCTTCCTCCCAGGGGCCTACGAGCAGTACTTC	CASSFLPGAYEQYF
TRBV7-8	.	12	TRBJ2-7	.	TGTGCCAGCAGCCTCGCCGGCCACGAGCAGTACTTC	CASSLAGHEQYF
TRBV18	.	19	TRBJ1-5	.	TGTGCCAGCTCACCACTGGACGGGACTGGCCGCAGGGGCAATCAGCCCCAGCATTTT	CASSPLDGTGRRGNQPQHF
TRBV5-1	.	15	TRBJ2-3	.	TGCGCCGGCAGCTTGGAAGGTCTCGGCACAGATACGCAGTATTTT	CAGSLEGLGTDTQYF
TRBV13	TRBD2	16	TRBJ2-3	.	TGTGCCAGCAGCTTGACTAGCGGGAGCAGCACAGATACGCAGTATTTT	CASSLTSGSSTDTQYF
TRBV29-1	.	14	TRBJ2-7	once	TGCAGCGTTTCCGGCCAGCTCGGGTCTGACGAGCAGTACTTC	CSVSGQLGSDEQYF
TRBV5-6	.	16	TRBJ2-7	.	TGTGCCAGTTATATTACGGGGCAGGGTTTTGGGTACGAGCAGTACTTC	CASYITGQGFGYEQYF
TRBV11-2	TRBD1	17	TRBJ2-3	.	TGTGCCAGCAGCTCACGACAGGGGGCTGGGGACACAGATACGCAGTATTTT	CASSSRQGAGDTDTQYF
TRBV9	.	12	TRBJ2-2	.	TGTGCCAGCAGTAGATATCCCGGGGAGCTGTTTTTT	CASSRYPGELFF
TRBV27	TRBD2	16	TRBJ2-7	.	TGTGCCAGCAGTTTATCGACCGGGGGGGGGCGGTACGAGCAGTACTTC	CASSLSTGGGRYEQYF
TRBV27	.	13	TRBJ1-1	.	TGTGCCAGCAAGGGTCTAGGGTACACTGAAGCTTTCTTT	CASKGLGYTEAFF
TRBV5-1	.	15	TRBJ2-7	.	TGCGCCAGCAGCTTTTTTGGGCGTCTGACCTACGAGCAGTACTTC	CASSFFGRLTYEQYF